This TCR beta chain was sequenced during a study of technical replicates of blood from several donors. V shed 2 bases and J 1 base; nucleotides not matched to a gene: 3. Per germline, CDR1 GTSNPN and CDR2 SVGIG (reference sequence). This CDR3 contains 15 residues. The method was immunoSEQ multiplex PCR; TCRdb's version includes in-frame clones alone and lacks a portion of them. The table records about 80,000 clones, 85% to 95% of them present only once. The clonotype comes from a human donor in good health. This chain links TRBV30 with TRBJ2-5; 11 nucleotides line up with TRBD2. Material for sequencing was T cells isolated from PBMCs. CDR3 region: CAWSLAGGTQETQYF. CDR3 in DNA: TGTGCCTGGAGTCTAGCGGGAGGTACCCAAGAGACCCAGTACTTC. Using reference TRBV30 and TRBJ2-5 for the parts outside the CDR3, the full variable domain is SQTIHQWPATLVQPVGSPLSLECTVEGTSNPNLYWYRQAAGRGLQLLFYSVGIGQISSEVPQNLSASRPQDRQFILSSKKLLLSDSGFYLCAWSLAGGTQETQYFGPGTRLLVL.